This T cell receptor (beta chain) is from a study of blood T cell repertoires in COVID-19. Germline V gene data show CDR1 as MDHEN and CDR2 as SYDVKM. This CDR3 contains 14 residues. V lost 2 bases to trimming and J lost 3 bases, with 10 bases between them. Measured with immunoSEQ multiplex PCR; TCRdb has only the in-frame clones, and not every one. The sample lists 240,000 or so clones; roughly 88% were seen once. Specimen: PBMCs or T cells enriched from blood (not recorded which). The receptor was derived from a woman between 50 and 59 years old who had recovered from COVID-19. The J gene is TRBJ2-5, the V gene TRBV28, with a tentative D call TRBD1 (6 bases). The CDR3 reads CASSLRNREETQYF. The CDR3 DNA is TGTGCCAGCAGTTTAAGGAACAGGGAAGAGACCCAGTACTTC. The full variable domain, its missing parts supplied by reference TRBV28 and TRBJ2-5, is DVKVTQSSRYLVKRTGEKVFLECVQDMDHENMFWYRQDPGLGLRLIYFSYDVKMKEKGDIPEGYSVSREKKERFSLILESASTNQTSMYLCASSLRNREETQYFGPGTRLLVL.